The 27 T cell receptor beta chains below come from one sample, sequenced in a study of vaccination and CD4 T cells after COVID-19. These receptors have no identified antigens. The Oncomine TCR Beta short-read assay sequenced DNA from cultured CD4+ T cells. TCRdb redid the calling of the PCR reads with MiXCR, one entry per CDR3 protein. Here the sample spans about 8,800 distinct CDR3 sequences, approximately 48% being singletons. Specified treatment: 10-day PBMC culture with coronavirus spike peptide pools or control peptides (ViraFEST assay). Sequenced: CD4+ T cells from blood, cultured in vitro. The receptors come from a human donor who had recovered from COVID-19.

A few counts support this clonotype. This chain links TRBV15 with TRBJ1-5; a possible D gene is TRBD1 (5 bases). V was pared by 0 bases and J by 5 bases, with 11 bases between. Germline CDR1 reads LNHNV; CDR2 reads YYDKDF (reference sequence). This CDR3 is 15 amino acids long. The CDR3 sequence is CATSRDMQGHQPQHF. Here the CDR3 DNA reads TGTGCCACCAGCAGAGATATGCAGGGCCATCAGCCCCAGCATTTT.

This clonotype was found a few times. CDR3 sequence reads: CSARPTTRASSGTQYF. The CDR3 DNA reads as TGCAGTGCTAGGCCAACGACTAGAGCAAGTTCAGGGACCCAGTACTTC. The chain employs TRBV20-1 and TRBJ2-5; D is possibly TRBD2 (6 bases). This CDR3 has 16 residues. Germline loops: CDR1 DFQATT, CDR2 SNEGSKA (reference sequence). Between the trimmed V and J ends, which lost 3 bases and 7 bases, there was a span of 24 bases.

This clonotype was seen more than once but under ten times. The chain joins TRBV20-1 to TRBJ2-4; perhaps TRBD2 as D (5 bases). The CDR3 is made up of 15 amino acids. Germline V gene data show CDR1 as DFQATT and CDR2 as SNEGSKA (reference sequence). Trimming removed 0 bases at V and 0 bases at J, with 9 bases between. CDR3 sequence (DNA): TGCAGTGCTAGAGATCAAGGGAGAGCCAAAAACATTCAGTACTTC. Protein: CSARDQGRAKNIQYF.

The chain combines TRBV21-1 with TRBJ2-4; no check of the table's D call, TRBD1, against the DNA was made. TRBV21-1 is termed a pseudogene. There are 18 residues in the CDR3. The CDR3 DNA reads TGTGCCAGCAGCAAATTCACAGGGGGGGGAGGAGCCAAAAACATTCAGTACTTC. It yields the protein CASSKFTGGGGAKNIQYF.

This chain links TRBV6-5 with TRBJ1-5, with 7 bases identical to TRBD1. V was pared by 4 bases and J by 10 bases, with 10 bases of the junction left unmatched. CDR3 size: 14 residues. Germline V gene data show CDR1 as MNHEY and CDR2 as SVGAGI. The CDR3 reads CASSSRQGLGPQHF. The CDR3 DNA reads TGTGCCAGCAGTTCACGACAGGGCCTCGGACCCCAGCATTTT.

This chain uses TRBV2 with TRBJ1-2, with no clear D. From germline, CDR1 is SNHLY and CDR2 FYNNEI. The CDR3 covers 15 residues. The V end lost 7 bases, the J end lost 0 bases, and 15 bases lay between the germline ends. The CDR3 reads CASTVQLTSNYGYTF. CDR3 coding DNA: TGTGCCAGCACCGTCCAGCTGACCTCTAACTATGGCTACACCTTC. The full variable domain, completed using reference TRBV2 and TRBJ1-2, is EPEVTQTPSHQVTQMGQEVILRCVPISNHLYFYWYRQILGQKVEFLVSFYNNEISEKSEIFDDQFSVERPDGSNFTLKIRSTKLEDSAMYFCASTVQLTSNYGYTFGSGTRLTVV.

This clonotype was observed a few times. The gene calls are TRBV18 and TRBJ2-7; D not resolved. Trimming shortened V by 3 bases and J by 0 bases, and 12 bases separated the two germline ends. CDR1 and CDR2 (germline): KGHSH, LQKENI. There are 15 residues in the CDR3. The CDR3 protein is CASSPSPGSSYEQYF. In nucleotides, the CDR3 is TGTGCCAGCTCACCCAGCCCGGGTAGCTCCTACGAGCAGTACTTC.

This clonotype was observed once. This sequence joins TRBV30 and TRBJ1-1; possibly TRBD1 for D (5 bases). V lost 0 bases to trimming and J lost 0 bases, with 11 bases between them. Germline values: CDR1 GTSNPN, CDR2 SVGIG (reference sequence). There are 15 residues in the CDR3. The CDR3 loop is CAWSVSGAVNTEAFF. The CDR3 region has the DNA TGTGCCTGGAGTGTCAGCGGGGCGGTGAACACTGAAGCTTTCTTT.

The V and J genes are TRBV5-1 and TRBJ2-7; tentatively, D is TRBD1 (6 bases). CDR1 and CDR2 from the germline V gene are SGHRS and YFSETQ. Trimming took off 4 bases at V and 0 bases at J, with 11 bases between the two ends. There are 14 residues in the CDR3. CDR3 in DNA: TGCGCCAGCAGCCAGAGACAGGACTCCTACGAGCAGTACTTC. Amino acids: CASSQRQDSYEQYF.

As to this clonotype: Sequence at one end of the junction differs from germline and may be a read error. V usage is TRBV11-2 and J usage is TRBJ1-2, with TRBD1 as a possible D gene (5 bases). This CDR3 comprises 14 residues. From germline, CDR1 is SGHAT and CDR2 FQNNGV. The CDR3 reads CASRLGGAEYGYTF. DNA for the CDR3: TGTGCCAGCAGATTAGGAGGGGCCGAGTATGGCTACACCTTC.

The chain combines TRBV2 with TRBJ1-5; D gene uncertain. From germline, CDR1 is SNHLY and CDR2 FYNNEI. The CDR3 has 14 residues. Trimming took 5 bases from V and 3 from J, leaving 11 bases between them. Here the CDR3 reads CASSPGLTNQPQHF. Written as DNA, the CDR3 is TGTGCCAGCAGTCCCGGTTTGACCAATCAGCCCCAGCATTTT.

V gene TRBV6-4 combines with J gene TRBJ2-3, with D perhaps TRBD2 (7 bases). The CDR3 sequence is 14 residues long. In germline, CDR1 is MRHNA, CDR2 SNTAGT. Trimming took off 3 bases at V and 3 bases at J, with 10 bases between the two ends. This CDR3 is CASSEGGATDTQYF. The CDR3 region has the DNA TGTGCCAGCAGTGAAGGGGGGGCTACAGATACGCAGTATTTT.

This chain uses TRBV10-3 with TRBJ1-2, with 7 bases fitting TRBD1. V lost 9 bases and J lost 1; bases outside the gene matches: 11. Germline V gives CDR1 ENHRY, CDR2 SYGVKD. The CDR3 is 15 amino acids. CDR3 in amino acids: CAMKLRDSNNYGYTF. CDR3 DNA sequence: TGTGCCATGAAGCTCCGGGACAGCAATAACTATGGCTACACCTTC.

The rearrangement links TRBV2 to TRBJ2-5; D is undetermined. CDR3 length: 12 residues. The germline V and J ends were trimmed by 7 bases and 4 bases, with 10 bases remaining between them. Per the germline V gene, CDR1 is SNHLY and CDR2 is FYNNEI. The CDR3 DNA reads as TGTGCCAGCACCTTCATGCGAGAGACCCAGTACTTC. Translating gives CASTFMRETQYF.

This clonotype came up a few times. V and J are TRBV20-1 and TRBJ1-2; 11 bases fit TRBD1. The CDR3 consists of 14 residues. With V trimmed by 6 bases and J by 5 bases, 8 bases remained unmatched. Germline V gene sequence: CDR1 DFQATT, CDR2 SNEGSKA (reference sequence). The CDR3 DNA reads TGCAGTGCCCCCCCCGGGACAGGGGGATATGGCTACACCTTC. Translating it yields CSAPPGTGGYGYTF.

The J gene is TRBJ2-1, the V gene TRBV12-5, with TRBD2 matching 11 bases. CDR3 size: 17 residues. The J segment lost 9 bases and the V segment lost 5 bases, leaving 15 bases of the junction unmatched. CDR1 is LGHNT and CDR2 is FRNRAP in the germline V gene. The CDR3: CASGDQTLAGGPSEQFF. The CDR3 DNA reads as TGTGCTAGTGGTGATCAGACCTTAGCGGGAGGGCCGAGTGAGCAGTTCTTC.

This sequence joins TRBV20-1 and TRBJ2-5; D gene unclear. This CDR3 region has 13 residues. Trimming took off 4 bases at V and 1 base at J, with 10 bases between the two ends. Germline loops: CDR1 DFQATT, CDR2 SNEGSKA (reference sequence). CDR3 coding DNA: TGCAGTGCTAATTCGAATAGCCAAGAGACCCAGTACTTC. This sequence encodes CSANSNSQETQYF.

This clonotype was found a few times. V usage is TRBV11-2 and J usage is TRBJ2-1; 11 bases line up with TRBD2. The CDR3 covers 16 residues. J lost 4 bases, V lost 6 bases, and 8 bases had no gene match. Looked up from germline, CDR1 is SGHAT and CDR2 is FQNNGV. CDR3 sequence reads: CASRPVAGGRYNEQFF. For the CDR3, the DNA is TGTGCCAGCAGACCCGTAGCGGGGGGGAGATACAATGAGCAGTTCTTC.

The gene calls are TRBV7-2 and TRBJ2-1, with TRBD1 as a possible D gene (5 bases). Germline assignment: CDR1 SGHTA and CDR2 FQGNSA. V shed 5 bases and J shed 8 bases, with 19 bases lying between them. The CDR3 length is 15 residues. The CDR3: CASSPSSDRPYEQFF. The CDR3 DNA reads TGTGCCAGCAGCCCCTCTTCCGACAGACCTTATGAGCAGTTCTTC.

The J gene is TRBJ2-7, the V gene TRBV6-1, with 11 bases identical to TRBD2. The V gene end was trimmed by 6 bases and the J gene end by 4 bases; junction bases not matched to a gene: 5. This CDR3 is 14 amino acids long. Germline V gives CDR1 MNHNS, CDR2 SASEGT. The CDR3 coding sequence is TGTGCCAGCAGAATAACTAGCGGGAGATACGAGCAGTACTTC. This gives the protein CASRITSGRYEQYF.

The CDR3 bases are TGTGCCAGCAGCTTAACTAGCGGGGGGGCAGAGACCCAGTACTTC. It specifies CASSLTSGGAETQYF. The chain has TRBV7-2 and TRBJ2-5; 13 bases match TRBD2. The junction had 1 base not matched to a gene; V was cut back by 2 bases and J by 4 bases. Germline assignment: CDR1 SGHTA and CDR2 FQGNSA. CDR3 length: 15 residues.

The V call is TRBV6-1, the J call TRBJ1-2; D is unclear. Trimming removed 8 bases from V and 2 bases from J, with 18 bases in between. This CDR3 contains 15 residues. The V gene's germline CDR1 is MNHNS and CDR2 SASEGT. The CDR3 is CASPHLPDGNYGYTF. The CDR3 region has the DNA TGTGCCAGCCCGCATTTACCGGACGGAAACTATGGCTACACCTTC.

The table lists this clonotype with a count of one. The CDR3 nucleotides read TGTGCCAGCAGCTCTCCCCCTTTTCGCGGGAGAGAAGAGACCCAGTACTTC. The encoded protein is CASSSPPFRGREETQYF. The chain joins TRBV25-1 to TRBJ2-5; 7 nucleotides align to TRBD2. Germline V lookup: CDR1 MGHDK, CDR2 SYGVNS. The trim removed 6 bases at V and 3 bases at J, leaving 16 bases unmatched. The CDR3 totals 17 residues. Together with reference TRBV25-1 and TRBJ2-5, the CDR3 gives the full variable domain: EADIYQTPRYLVIGTGKKITLECSQTMGHDKMYWYQQDPGMELHLIHYSYGVNSTEKGDLSSESTVSRIRTEHFPLTLESARPSHTSQYLCASSSPPFRGREETQYFGPGTRLLVL.

The J gene is TRBJ1-2, the V gene TRBV19; no reliable D call. V was cut by 3 bases and J by 1 base, with 18 bases left in between. CDR3 length: 17 residues. The germline CDR1 and CDR2 sequences are LNHDA and SQIVND (reference sequence). The CDR3 protein is CASSIQEDSTFNYGYTF. The CDR3 DNA reads as TGTGCCAGTAGTATTCAAGAGGATTCGACCTTTAACTATGGCTACACCTTC.

Remarks on this clonotype: Compared with germline, one end of the junction differs, possibly owing to a read error. This chain uses TRBV2 with TRBJ2-7; D uncertain. Germline V gives CDR1 SNHLY, CDR2 FYNNEI. The CDR3 length is 12 residues. The CDR3 region has the DNA TGTGCCGGCAGGTCCTCAGGCTACGAGCAGTACTTC. Translating gives CAGRSSGYEQYF.

The sample holds a few counts of this clonotype. The J gene is TRBJ1-1, the V gene TRBV19, with unresolved D. Looked up from germline, CDR1 is LNHDA and CDR2 is SQIVND (reference sequence). CDR3 length: 12 residues. With 8 bases removed from V and 1 base from J, the gap between germline ends came to 8 bases. The CDR3 nucleotides are TGTGCCAGTGTCGGCGGGAACACTGAAGCTTTCTTT. Protein sequence: CASVGGNTEAFF.

V is TRBV19 and J is TRBJ1-1; 8 bases are shared with TRBD1. The CDR3 is made up of 14 amino acids. With 9 bases clipped from V and 3 bases from J, the junction kept 9 bases outside the gene matches. CDR1 and CDR2 (germline): LNHDA, SQIVND (reference sequence). CDR3 bases: TGTGCCAGCTCTACCGGACAGGGTTACACTGAAGCTTTCTTT. It specifies CASSTGQGYTEAFF.